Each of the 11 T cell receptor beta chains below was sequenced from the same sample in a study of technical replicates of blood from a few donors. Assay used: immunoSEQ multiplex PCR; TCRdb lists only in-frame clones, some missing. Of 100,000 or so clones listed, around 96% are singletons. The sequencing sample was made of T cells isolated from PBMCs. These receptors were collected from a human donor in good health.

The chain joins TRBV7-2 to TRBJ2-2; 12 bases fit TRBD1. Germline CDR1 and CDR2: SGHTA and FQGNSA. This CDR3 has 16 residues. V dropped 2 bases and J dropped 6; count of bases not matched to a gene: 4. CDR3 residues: CASSLRGQGASGELFF. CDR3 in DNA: TGTGCCAGCAGCTTACGGGGACAGGGGGCCTCCGGGGAGCTGTTTTTT.

CDR3 amino acids: CASSLTSGTETQYF. The CDR3 DNA follows: TGTGCCAGCAGTTTGACTAGCGGGACGGAGACCCAGTACTTC. V is TRBV28 and J is TRBJ2-5, with 11 nucleotides matching TRBD2. Germline loops: CDR1 MDHEN, CDR2 SYDVKM. The CDR3 spans 14 residues. V gave up 3 bases and J gave up 5 bases; unmatched junction bases: 2.

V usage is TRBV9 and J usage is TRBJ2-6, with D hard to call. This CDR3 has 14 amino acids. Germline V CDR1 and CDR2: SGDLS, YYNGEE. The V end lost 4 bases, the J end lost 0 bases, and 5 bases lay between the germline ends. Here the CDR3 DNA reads TGTGCCAGCAGCCCTTACTCTGGGGCCAACGTCCTGACTTTC. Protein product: CASSPYSGANVLTF.

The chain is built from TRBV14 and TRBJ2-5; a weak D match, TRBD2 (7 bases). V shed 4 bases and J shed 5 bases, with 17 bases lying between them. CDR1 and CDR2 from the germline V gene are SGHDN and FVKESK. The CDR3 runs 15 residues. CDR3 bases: TGTGCCAGCAGCCCTTCACGGGGGGCTCTGGAGACCCAGTACTTC. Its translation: CASSPSRGALETQYF. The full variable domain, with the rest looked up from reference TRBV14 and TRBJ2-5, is EAGVTQFPSHSVIEKGQTVTLRCDPISGHDNLYWYRRVMGKEIKFLLHFVKESKQDESGMPNNRFLAERTGGTYSTLKVQPAELEDSGVYFCASSPSRGALETQYFGPGTRLLVL.

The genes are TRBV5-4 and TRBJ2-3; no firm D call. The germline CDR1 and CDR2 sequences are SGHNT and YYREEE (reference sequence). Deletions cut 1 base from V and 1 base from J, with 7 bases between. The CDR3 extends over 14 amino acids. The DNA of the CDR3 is TGTGCCAGCAGCTTGAATCCCGGCACAGATACGCAGTATTTT. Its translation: CASSLNPGTDTQYF.

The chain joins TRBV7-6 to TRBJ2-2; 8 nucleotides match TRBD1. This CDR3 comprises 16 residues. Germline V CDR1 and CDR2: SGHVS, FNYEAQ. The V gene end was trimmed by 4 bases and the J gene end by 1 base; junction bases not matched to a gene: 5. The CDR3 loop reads CASSSQGTGNTGELFF. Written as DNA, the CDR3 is TGTGCCAGCAGCTCCCAGGGGACAGGGAACACCGGGGAGCTGTTTTTT.

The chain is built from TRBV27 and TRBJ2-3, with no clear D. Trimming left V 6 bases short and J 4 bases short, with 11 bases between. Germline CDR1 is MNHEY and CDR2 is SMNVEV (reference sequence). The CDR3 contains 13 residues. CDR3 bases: TGTGCCAGCAGCCCCGATACTTCAGATACGCAGTATTTT. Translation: CASSPDTSDTQYF.

CDR3 DNA: TGCGCCAGCAGCCTTGTATACGCCGGGACAGCCGGAAACACCATATATTTT. Translation gives CASSLVYAGTAGNTIYF. The genes are TRBV4-1 and TRBJ1-3; 7 bases align to TRBD1. V lost 4 bases to trimming and J lost 4 bases; unmatched junction nucleotides: 13. The CDR3 extends over 17 amino acids. Germline-derived CDR1 and CDR2 are MGHRA and YSYEKL.

This CDR3 reads CSVDSGRADTQYF. DNA for the CDR3: TGCAGCGTGGATAGCGGGAGGGCAGATACGCAGTATTTT. The chain employs TRBV29-1 and TRBJ2-3; TRBD2 aligns across 11 bases. J lost 4 bases, V lost 6 bases, and 3 bases had no gene match. Germline CDR1 reads SQVTM; CDR2 reads ANQGSEA. The CDR3 extends over 13 amino acids.

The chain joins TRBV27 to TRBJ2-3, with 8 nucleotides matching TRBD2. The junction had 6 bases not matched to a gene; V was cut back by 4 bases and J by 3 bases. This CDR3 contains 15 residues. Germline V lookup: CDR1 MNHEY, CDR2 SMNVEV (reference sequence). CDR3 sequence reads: CASSSGTSMTDTQYF. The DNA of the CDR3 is TGTGCCAGCAGTTCCGGGACTAGTATGACAGATACGCAGTATTTT.

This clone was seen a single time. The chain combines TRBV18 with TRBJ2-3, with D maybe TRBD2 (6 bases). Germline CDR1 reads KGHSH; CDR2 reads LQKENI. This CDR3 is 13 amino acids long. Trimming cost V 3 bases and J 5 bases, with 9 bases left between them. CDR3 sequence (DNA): TGTGCCAGCTCACCTCAGGGAGGAGATACGCAGTATTTT. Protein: CASSPQGGDTQYF.